Here is one T cell receptor (beta chain) with its context. Its antigen is not known. The data derive from a study of Ad26.COV2.S vaccination and SARS-CoV-2 variants. Looking at the study overall: A COV1001 Ad26.COV2.S trial-arm participant provided the sample. General study points: From the TCR breadth and depth analyses, total T cell responses may have been underestimated. Substantial post-vaccination breadth of spike-specific CD8+ and CD4+ T cell responses was reported.

This sample's treatment: over 15 received Ad26.COV2.S at low or high dose, single or two shots; several received placebo; per-sample allocation not given. The samples were gathered on day 63 after the first injection of vaccine or placebo. Measured with immunoSEQ multiplex PCR; TCRdb has only the in-frame clones, and not every one. The sample includes around 300,000 clones, 75% to 90% of them seen just once. The TCR sequence derives from a person between 18 and 65 years old who received the Ad26.COV2.S COVID-19 vaccine or a placebo. The source material was peripheral blood, sampled in a trial of Ad26.COV2.S vaccine versus placebo.

CDR3 nucleotide sequence: TGTGCCAGCAGTTTTGTACCGGCAGGGGGGACTGAAGCTTTCTTT. Translating gives CASSFVPAGGTEAFF. J is TRBJ1-1 and V is TRBV27; 7 nucleotides agree with TRBD1. The length of the CDR3 is 15 residues. The germline CDR1 and CDR2 sequences are MNHEY and SMNVEV (reference sequence). J gave up 5 bases and V 3 bases, and 9 bases lay outside the gene matches.